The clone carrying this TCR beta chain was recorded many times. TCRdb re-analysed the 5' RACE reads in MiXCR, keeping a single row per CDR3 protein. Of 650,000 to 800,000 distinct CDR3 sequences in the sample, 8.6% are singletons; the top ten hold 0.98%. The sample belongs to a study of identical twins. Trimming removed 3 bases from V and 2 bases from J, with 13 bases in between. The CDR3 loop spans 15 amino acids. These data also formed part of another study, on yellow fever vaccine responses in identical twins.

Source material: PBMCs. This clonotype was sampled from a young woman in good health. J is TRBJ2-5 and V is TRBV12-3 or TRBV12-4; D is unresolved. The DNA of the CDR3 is TGTGCCAGCAGTTTCCTGGGCTTGGGGCAAGAGACCCAGTACTTC. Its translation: CASSFLGLGQETQYF.